The present entry profiles one T cell receptor beta chain with its context. Its antigen is as yet unknown. The entry originates in a study of cytomegalovirus exposure and HLA in healthy donors. Study results and caveats: A list of 150 or so TCR beta chains associated with cytomegalovirus was given.

TCRdb's copy holds only in-frame clones and misses some; the assay was immunoSEQ multiplex PCR. The sample has some 48,000 clones; 88% are singletons. This CDR3 has 14 residues. The germline gives CDR1 MNHEY, CDR2 SMNVEV (reference sequence). V shed 10 bases and J 7 bases; nucleotides not matched to a gene: 14. The chain combines TRBV27 with TRBJ1-1; 8 bases fit TRBD1. This TCR was sampled from a young woman in good health and CMV-seronegative. Material: PBMCs. CDR3 sequence reads: CATLPIRTGCEAFF. CDR3 bases: TGTGCCACCCTACCCATACGGACAGGGTGTGAAGCTTTCTTT.